The sequence of this T cell receptor (beta chain) was determined in a study of T cell responses to AZD1222 COVID-19 vaccine. Study-wide results and caveats: The donors showed a predominance of white British ancestry and of females, with possible underestimation of clonal diversity. Among AZD1222 vaccinees, only six or seven were seropositive at baseline. It was only after the peak T cell response that any repertoires were sampled. Distributed over spike, vaccine-associated CD4 TCRs predominated at 160-218 and 743-854.

The protocol was immunoSEQ multiplex PCR, while the TCRdb copy is restricted to in-frame clones and leaves out a portion. The sample holds approximately 220,000 clones; 85% to 95% are singletons and the top ten take about 1%. A note on this clone: Its target is unknown.

With 4 bases removed from V and 1 base from J, the gap between germline ends came to 2 bases. The CDR3 has 12 residues. CDR1 and CDR2 from the germline V gene are MNHEY and SVGEGT. Source: peripheral blood, taken on day 0 of MenACWY control vaccination. The chain combines TRBV6-2 or TRBV6-3 with TRBJ2-4; no reliable D call. This sequence originates from an adult in good health. The CDR3 is CASSLAKNIQYF. CDR3 bases: TGTGCCAGCAGTTTGGCCAAAAACATTCAGTACTTC.